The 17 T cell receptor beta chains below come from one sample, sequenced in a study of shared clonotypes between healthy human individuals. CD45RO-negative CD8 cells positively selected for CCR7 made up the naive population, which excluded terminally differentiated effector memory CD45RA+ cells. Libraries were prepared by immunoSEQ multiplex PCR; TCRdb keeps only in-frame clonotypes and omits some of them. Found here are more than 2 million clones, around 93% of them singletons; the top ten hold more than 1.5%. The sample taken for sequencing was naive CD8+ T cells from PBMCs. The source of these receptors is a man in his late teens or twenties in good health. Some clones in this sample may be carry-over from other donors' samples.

The CDR3 region is CASSVGGSGGRIEDTQYF. The CDR3 nucleotides are TGTGCCAGCAGCGTCGGTGGGAGTGGCGGGAGGATAGAGGATACGCAGTATTTT. This chain connects TRBV7-9 to TRBJ2-3; TRBD2 matches at 8 bases. The CDR3 is made up of 18 amino acids. Germline lookup yields CDR1 SEHNR and CDR2 FQNEAQ (reference sequence). Germline trimming cut 5 bases from V and 6 bases from J; bases unmatched to any gene: 19.

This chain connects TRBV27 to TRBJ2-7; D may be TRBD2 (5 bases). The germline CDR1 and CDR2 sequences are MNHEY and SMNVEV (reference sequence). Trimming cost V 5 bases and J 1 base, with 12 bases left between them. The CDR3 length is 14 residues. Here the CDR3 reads CASSPPGISYEQYF. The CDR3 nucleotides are TGTGCCAGCAGTCCGCCCGGGATTTCCTACGAGCAGTACTTC.

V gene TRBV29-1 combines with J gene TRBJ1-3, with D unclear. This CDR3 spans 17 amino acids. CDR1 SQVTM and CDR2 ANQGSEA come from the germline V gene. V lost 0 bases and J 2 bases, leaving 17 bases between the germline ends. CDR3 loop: CSVEEWSHERPGNTIYF. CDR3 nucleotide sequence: TGCAGCGTTGAAGAGTGGAGCCACGAGAGACCTGGAAACACCATATATTTT.

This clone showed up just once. The DNA for the CDR3 is TGTGCCAGCAGCCCGACCCGCACATCGAACTATGGCTACACCTTC. As protein: CASSPTRTSNYGYTF. The chain recombines TRBV7-8 with TRBJ1-2; D is unresolved. V was clipped by 5 bases and J by 2 bases, with 15 bases between them. The CDR3 consists of 15 residues. The germline gives CDR1 SGHVS, CDR2 FQNEAQ.

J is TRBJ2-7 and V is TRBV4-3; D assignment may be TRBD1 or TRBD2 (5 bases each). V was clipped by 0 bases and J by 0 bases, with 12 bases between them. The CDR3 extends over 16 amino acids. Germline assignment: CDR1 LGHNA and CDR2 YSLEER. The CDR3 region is CASSQEYGTFSYEQYF. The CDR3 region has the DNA TGCGCCAGCAGCCAAGAATATGGGACCTTCTCCTACGAGCAGTACTTC.

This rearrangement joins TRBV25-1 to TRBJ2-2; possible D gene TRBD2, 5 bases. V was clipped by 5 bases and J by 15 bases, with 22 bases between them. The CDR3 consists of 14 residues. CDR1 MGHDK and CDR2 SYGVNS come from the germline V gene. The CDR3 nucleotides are TGTGCCAGCAGTTTCGGAGGCGAGCGAAGTTGGGTGTTTTTT. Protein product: CASSFGGERSWVFF.

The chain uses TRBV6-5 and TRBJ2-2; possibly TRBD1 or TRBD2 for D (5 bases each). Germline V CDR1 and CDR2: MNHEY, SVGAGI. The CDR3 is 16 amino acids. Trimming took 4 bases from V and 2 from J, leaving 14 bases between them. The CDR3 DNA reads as TGTGCCAGCAGTTGGGGACCGACGGATAACACCGGGGAGCTGTTTTTT. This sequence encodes CASSWGPTDNTGELFF.

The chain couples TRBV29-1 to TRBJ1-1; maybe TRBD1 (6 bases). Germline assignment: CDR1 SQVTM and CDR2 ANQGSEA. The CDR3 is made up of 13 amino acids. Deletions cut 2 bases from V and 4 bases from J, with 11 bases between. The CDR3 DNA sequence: TGCAGCGTTGAACCGCGGGGGGCCACTGAAGCTTTCTTT. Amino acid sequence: CSVEPRGATEAFF. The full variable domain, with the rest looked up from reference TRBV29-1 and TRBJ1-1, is SAVISQKPSRDICQRGTSLTIQCQVDSQVTMMFWYRQQPGQSLTLIATANQGSEATYESGFVIDKFPISRPNLTFSTLTVSNMSPEDSSIYLCSVEPRGATEAFFGQGTRLTVV.

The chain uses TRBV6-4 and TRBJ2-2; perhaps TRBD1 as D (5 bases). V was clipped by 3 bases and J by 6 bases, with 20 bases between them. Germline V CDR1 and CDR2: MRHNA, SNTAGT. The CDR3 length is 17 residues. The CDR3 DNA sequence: TGTGCCAGCAGTGATGTATTTTCAGGGTGTGGCCCCGGGGAGCTGTTTTTT. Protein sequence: CASSDVFSGCGPGELFF.

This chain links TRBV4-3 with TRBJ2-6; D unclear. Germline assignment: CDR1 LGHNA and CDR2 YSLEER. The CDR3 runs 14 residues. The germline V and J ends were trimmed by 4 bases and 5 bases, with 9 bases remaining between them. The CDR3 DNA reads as TGCGCCAGCAGCCCTTCCCGCAGGGCCAACGTCCTGACTTTC. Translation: CASSPSRRANVLTF.

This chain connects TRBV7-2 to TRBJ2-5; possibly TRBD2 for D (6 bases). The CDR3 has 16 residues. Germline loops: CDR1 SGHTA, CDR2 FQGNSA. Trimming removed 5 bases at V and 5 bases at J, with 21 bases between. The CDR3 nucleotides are TGTGCCAGCAGCCACCCCCTTTCGGGGAGGTGGGAGACCCAGTACTTC. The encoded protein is CASSHPLSGRWETQYF.

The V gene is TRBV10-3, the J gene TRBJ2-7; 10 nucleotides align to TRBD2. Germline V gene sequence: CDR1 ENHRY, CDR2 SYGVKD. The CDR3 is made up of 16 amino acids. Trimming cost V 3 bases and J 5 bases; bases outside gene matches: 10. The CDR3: CAISDPGAGGPHEQYF. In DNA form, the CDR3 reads TGTGCCATCAGTGATCCGGGAGCGGGAGGGCCTCACGAGCAGTACTTC.

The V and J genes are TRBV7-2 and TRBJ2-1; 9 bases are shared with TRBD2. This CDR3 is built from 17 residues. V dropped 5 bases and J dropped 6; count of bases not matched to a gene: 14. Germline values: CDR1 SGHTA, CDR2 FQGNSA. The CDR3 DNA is TGTGCCAGCAGCAAACATAGCGGGAGTTCACGGGGCAATGAGCAGTTCTTC. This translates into CASSKHSGSSRGNEQFF.

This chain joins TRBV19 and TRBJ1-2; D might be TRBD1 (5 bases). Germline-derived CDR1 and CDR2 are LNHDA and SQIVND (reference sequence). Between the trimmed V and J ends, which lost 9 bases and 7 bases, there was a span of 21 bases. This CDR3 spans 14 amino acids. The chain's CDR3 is CASDSRGAVRGYTF. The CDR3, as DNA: TGTGCCAGCGATAGCCGGGGCGCAGTCCGTGGCTACACCTTC.

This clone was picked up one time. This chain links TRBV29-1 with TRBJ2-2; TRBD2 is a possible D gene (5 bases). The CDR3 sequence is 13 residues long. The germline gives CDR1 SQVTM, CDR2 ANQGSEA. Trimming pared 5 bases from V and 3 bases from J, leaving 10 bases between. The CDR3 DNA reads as TGCAGCGTTACGGGGATGGACACCGGGGAGCTGTTTTTT. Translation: CSVTGMDTGELFF.

The CDR3 here is CASSGLAGAGNEQFF. The CDR3 DNA sequence: TGTGCCAGCAGTGGTTTGGCGGGAGCGGGCAATGAGCAGTTCTTC. The genes are TRBV6-1 and TRBJ2-1; 7 nucleotides agree with TRBD2. With 4 bases clipped from V and 6 bases from J, the junction kept 9 bases outside the gene matches. The CDR3 sequence is 15 residues long. CDR1 and CDR2 (germline): MNHNS, SASEGT.

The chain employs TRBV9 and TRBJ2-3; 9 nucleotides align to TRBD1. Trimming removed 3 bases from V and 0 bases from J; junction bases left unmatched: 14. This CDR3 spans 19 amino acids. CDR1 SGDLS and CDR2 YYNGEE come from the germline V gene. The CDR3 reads CASSARLTGQGLSTDTQYF. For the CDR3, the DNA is TGTGCCAGCAGCGCCCGACTCACTGGACAGGGGCTAAGCACAGATACGCAGTATTTT.